Following are 19 T cell receptor beta chains from one sample sequenced in a study of control samples from healthy donors and cancer patients. The table came from immunoSEQ multiplex PCR; TCRdb's copy has only in-frame clones and leaves some out. The table has approximately 150,000 clones, 91% seen once. Sequenced material: blood. The receptors stem from a man aged 30-40 years in good health.

This chain links TRBV5-4 with TRBJ1-2; D is perhaps TRBD1 (5 bases). V was trimmed by 5 bases and J by 2 bases, leaving 13 bases between them. There are 14 residues in the CDR3. Germline lookup yields CDR1 SGHNT and CDR2 YYREEE (reference sequence). CDR3 DNA: TGTGCCAGCAGGCGGGGGGGTCAGAACTATGGCTACACCTTC. Translated, it gives CASRRGGQNYGYTF.

This chain joins TRBV9 and TRBJ1-1; D gene uncertain. V lost 0 bases to trimming and J lost 1 base, with 7 bases between them. The CDR3 has 14 residues. The germline V gene encodes CDR1 SGDLS and CDR2 YYNGEE. CDR3 nucleotides: TGTGCCAGCAGCGTAGATAGAGCGAACACTGAAGCTTTCTTT. It is translated as CASSVDRANTEAFF.

The V call is TRBV5-1, the J call TRBJ1-6; 9 bases are shared with TRBD1. The CDR3 runs to 14 residues. V trimming: 6 bases; J trimming: 9 bases; junction bases outside the gene matches: 7. CDR1 and CDR2 from the germline V gene are SGHRS and YFSETQ. In DNA form, the CDR3 reads TGCGCCAGCAACCCCGACAGGGGGAGTTCACCCCTCCACTTT. Translation gives CASNPDRGSSPLHF.

The chain couples TRBV20-1 to TRBJ1-2; 7 bases match TRBD1. V shed 3 bases, J shed 5 bases, and the junction held 6 bases outside the gene matches. The germline CDR1 and CDR2 sequences are DFQATT and SNEGSKA (reference sequence). This CDR3 contains 13 residues. Here the CDR3 DNA reads TGCAGTGCTAGTTCCGGGACAGTTTATGGCTACACCTTC. Residues: CSASSGTVYGYTF.

This clone was seen a single time. This chain connects TRBV3-1 (or the pseudogene TRBV3-2) to TRBJ2-7, with TRBD1 matching 8 bases. Per the germline V gene, CDR1 is LGHDT and CDR2 is YNNKEL (reference sequence). The CDR3 consists of 15 residues. Losses at the gene ends were 5 bases for V and 1 base for J; bases not matched to a gene: 7. The CDR3 coding sequence is TGTGCCAGCAGCTCGACAGGGGCCACTTCCTACGAGCAGTACTTC. Protein product: CASSSTGATSYEQYF.

The V gene is TRBV11-2, the J gene TRBJ1-2; 8 bases are a match to TRBD1. Germline CDR1 and CDR2: SGHAT and FQNNGV. This CDR3 has 13 residues. The V and J ends lost 4 bases and 4 bases, in that order; junction bases with no gene match: 2. As DNA, the CDR3 is TGTGCCAGCAGCTCGGACAGGGCCTATGGCTACACCTTC. Amino acid sequence: CASSSDRAYGYTF.

The chain uses TRBV11-2 and TRBJ1-3; TRBD1 agrees at 7 bases. Germline CDR1 and CDR2: SGHAT and FQNNGV. With 5 bases clipped from V and 4 bases from J, the junction kept 8 bases outside the gene matches. The CDR3 consists of 15 residues. The CDR3 sequence is CASSERQGGGNTIYF. As DNA, the CDR3 is TGTGCCAGCAGCGAACGACAGGGAGGGGGAAACACCATATATTTT.

A few counts support this clone. The chain joins TRBV7-9 to TRBJ1-2, with TRBD1 matching over 11 bases. This CDR3 is 17 amino acids long. The germline CDR1 and CDR2 sequences are SEHNR and FQNEAQ (reference sequence). V gave up 5 bases and J gave up 4 bases; unmatched junction bases: 12. The CDR3 spells CASSPGTGGSKSYGYTF. In DNA form, the CDR3 reads TGTGCCAGCAGCCCCGGGACAGGGGGTAGTAAAAGCTATGGCTACACCTTC.

V and J are TRBV2 and TRBJ2-1, with 8 bases aligning to TRBD2. The CDR3 totals 18 residues. The V gene's germline CDR1 is SNHLY and CDR2 FYNNEI. The V gene end was trimmed by 6 bases and the J gene end by 4 bases; junction bases not matched to a gene: 17. The CDR3 nucleotides read TGTGCCAGCAGCCGGCGCTCTTCGGAGCGGGGGAAATACAATGAGCAGTTCTTC. Protein: CASSRRSSERGKYNEQFF.

V and J are TRBV29-1 and TRBJ2-7; D gene unclear. V lost 2 bases to trimming and J lost 3 bases, with 14 bases between them. The germline gives CDR1 SQVTM, CDR2 ANQGSEA. The CDR3 loop spans 14 amino acids. The CDR3, as DNA: TGCAGCGTTGAACTGGCAGAGTCTAACTACGAGCAGTACTTC. It is translated as CSVELAESNYEQYF.

The chain employs TRBV7-2 and TRBJ1-5, with D unresolved. Trimming took 1 base from V and 5 from J, leaving 6 bases between them. The CDR3 sequence is 13 residues long. Looked up from germline, CDR1 is SGHTA and CDR2 is FQGNSA. The CDR3 here is CASSLVQDQPQHF. CDR3 coding DNA: TGTGCCAGCAGCTTAGTGCAAGATCAGCCCCAGCATTTT. The full variable domain, its missing parts supplied by reference TRBV7-2 and TRBJ1-5, is GAGVSQSPSNKVTEKGKDVELRCDPISGHTALYWYRQSLGQGLEFLIYFQGNSAPDKSGLPSDRFSAERTGGSVSTLTIQRTQQEDSAVYLCASSLVQDQPQHFGDGTRLSIL.

The chain joins TRBV5-1 to TRBJ2-1; D is perhaps TRBD1 (6 bases). Trimming pared 5 bases from V and 5 bases from J, leaving 14 bases between. The CDR3 is made up of 14 amino acids. The germline CDR1 and CDR2 sequences are SGHRS and YFSETQ. CDR3 nucleotides: TGCGCCAGCAGTTCGGGACAAAAAAACAATGAGCAGTTCTTC. It yields the protein CASSSGQKNNEQFF.

The chain has TRBV19 and TRBJ2-7; 7 bases agree with TRBD1. The CDR3 has 14 residues. With V trimmed by 5 bases and J by 0 bases, 4 bases remained unmatched. Germline V lookup: CDR1 LNHDA, CDR2 SQIVND (reference sequence). The DNA of the CDR3 is TGTGCCAGTAGTTCGGGACAGCCCTCCTACGAGCAGTACTTC. Amino acid sequence: CASSSGQPSYEQYF.

The chain couples TRBV9 to TRBJ2-4, with 7 nucleotides matching TRBD2. The CDR3 runs 13 residues. The germline CDR1 and CDR2 sequences are SGDLS and YYNGEE. The ends lost 2 bases at V and 7 bases at J; junction bases unmatched: 3. The CDR3 reads CASSVGGTNIQYF. Here the CDR3 DNA reads TGTGCCAGCAGCGTCGGGGGGACGAACATTCAGTACTTC.

This rearrangement joins TRBV7-9 to TRBJ2-6; D is undetermined. The CDR3 contains 16 residues. Trimming shortened V by 5 bases and J by 4 bases, and 15 bases separated the two germline ends. Germline-derived CDR1 and CDR2 are SEHNR and FQNEAQ (reference sequence). CDR3 DNA sequence: TGTGCCAGCAGCGCCGGTGCCCGGTCCGGGGCCAACGTCCTGACTTTC. It specifies CASSAGARSGANVLTF. Combining the CDR3 with reference TRBV7-9 and TRBJ2-6 gives the whole variable domain DTGVSQNPRHKITKRGQNVTFRCDPISEHNRLYWYRQTLGQGPEFLTYFQNEAQLEKSRLLSDRFSAERPKGSFSTLEIQRTEQGDSAMYLCASSAGARSGANVLTFGAGSRLTVL.

The rearrangement joins TRBV28 to TRBJ1-2; 7 bases match TRBD1. The germline gives CDR1 MDHEN, CDR2 SYDVKM. This CDR3 spans 13 amino acids. V gave up 5 bases and J gave up 6 bases; unmatched junction bases: 6. CDR3 DNA sequence: TGTGCCAGCAGTACCTCGACAGGGAATGGCTACACCTTC. This translates into CASSTSTGNGYTF.

The chain recombines TRBV24-1 with TRBJ2-2; D ambiguous. The CDR3 covers 15 residues. Germline CDR1 KGHDR, CDR2 SFDVKD. Trimming shortened V by 7 bases and J by 3 bases, and 14 bases separated the two germline ends. CDR3 in DNA: TGTGCCACCAGCCTCGGAGACGGAGACACCGGGGAGCTGTTTTTT. It translates to CATSLGDGDTGELFF.

The chain links TRBV7-3 to TRBJ2-5; D perhaps matches TRBD2 (7 bases). Germline CDR1 SGHTA, CDR2 FQGTGA. This CDR3 has 16 amino acids. V lost 2 bases and J 5 bases, leaving 18 bases between the germline ends. CDR3: CASSLGPAGARETQYF. The DNA for the CDR3 is TGTGCCAGCAGCTTAGGTCCTGCGGGGGCGCGGGAGACCCAGTACTTC.

On this clone itself: Other DNA sequences in this sample translate to the same CDR3. The chain combines TRBV27 with TRBJ2-7, with 12 positions matching TRBD2. J was trimmed by 2 bases and V by 6 bases; bases with no gene match: 2. CDR1 MNHEY and CDR2 SMNVEV come from the germline V gene (reference sequence). The CDR3 runs 14 residues. The DNA of the CDR3 is TGTGCCAGCAGACTAGCGGGGGGAGCCTACGAGCAGTACTTC. Its protein product is CASRLAGGAYEQYF.